The 20 T cell receptor beta chains below were found in one sample sequenced in a study of cytomegalovirus exposure and HLA in healthy donors. Profiled with immunoSEQ multiplex PCR; TCRdb holds only in-frame clones, not every one. The table includes 250,000 to 350,000 clones, roughly 89% detected once. The sequenced material came from PBMCs. The receptors derive from a woman younger than 35 in good health and CMV-seronegative.

The chain combines TRBV15 with TRBJ2-1; 8 bases match TRBD1. The CDR3 is made up of 16 amino acids. The germline gives CDR1 LNHNV, CDR2 YYDKDF (reference sequence). Trimming at V came to 1 base and at J to 7 bases, leaving 9 bases not matched to a gene. The CDR3: CATSRGPTGAVNEQFF. The CDR3 region has the DNA TGTGCCACCAGCAGAGGCCCGACAGGGGCGGTGAATGAGCAGTTCTTC. The full variable domain, completed using reference TRBV15 and TRBJ2-1, is DAMVIQNPRYQVTQFGKPVTLSCSQTLNHNVMYWYQQKSSQAPKLLFHYYDKDFNNEADTPDNFQSRRPNTSFCFLDIRSPGLGDTAMYLCATSRGPTGAVNEQFFGPGTRLTVL.

The chain carries TRBV29-1 and TRBJ2-3; D is possibly TRBD2 (5 bases). The CDR3 has 13 amino acids. CDR1 SQVTM and CDR2 ANQGSEA come from the germline V gene. The V end was cut by 0 bases, the J end by 4 bases, with 8 bases between. The CDR3 DNA sequence: TGCAGCGTTGAAGAAAAGGGAGCAGATACGCAGTATTTT. Amino acid sequence: CSVEEKGADTQYF.

This clone showed up just a few times. This rearrangement joins TRBV19 to TRBJ1-5; 8 positions match TRBD1. Unmatched junction bases numbered 9, after V lost 3 bases and J lost 2 bases. Germline CDR1 reads LNHDA; CDR2 reads SQIVND (reference sequence). There are 17 residues in the CDR3. The CDR3 nucleotides are TGTGCCAGTAGTATCCTATGGACAGGGCAGGGCAATCAGCCCCAGCATTTT. This encodes CASSILWTGQGNQPQHF.

The V call is TRBV4-3, the J call TRBJ1-1, with 10 bases that match TRBD1. After removal of 1 base from V and 3 bases from J, the junction contained 5 bases not matched to a gene. The CDR3 consists of 16 residues. The germline CDR1 and CDR2 sequences are LGHNA and YSLEER. This CDR3 reads CASSQGVGTGDTEAFF. DNA for the CDR3: TGCGCCAGCAGCCAAGGTGTTGGGACAGGGGACACTGAAGCTTTCTTT.

This clone was detected only a few times. Other DNA variants within this sample encode the same CDR3. V and J are TRBV4-3 and TRBJ1-2; D unclear. This CDR3 spans 13 amino acids. The germline gives CDR1 LGHNA, CDR2 YSLEER. Trimming cost V 1 base and J 5 bases, with 8 bases left between them. CDR3 loop: CASSQARGYGYTF. The CDR3 bases are TGCGCCAGCAGCCAAGCTCGGGGTTATGGCTACACCTTC.

V gene TRBV19 combines with J gene TRBJ2-1; 11 bases agree with TRBD2. Losses at the gene ends were 1 base for V and 6 bases for J; bases not matched to a gene: 2. Germline V gives CDR1 LNHDA, CDR2 SQIVND (reference sequence). The CDR3 has 15 amino acids. CDR3 in DNA: TGTGCCAGTAGTATAGCCACTAGCGGGAGCAATGAGCAGTTCTTC. This codes for CASSIATSGSNEQFF. The full variable domain, rest sourced from reference TRBV19 and TRBJ2-1, is DGGITQSPKYLFRKEGQNVTLSCEQNLNHDAMYWYRQDPGQGLRLIYYSQIVNDFQKGDIAEGYSVSREKKESFPLTVTSAQKNPTAFYLCASSIATSGSNEQFFGPGTRLTVL.

This sequence joins TRBV6-6 and TRBJ2-2, with 7 bases matching TRBD2. This CDR3 spans 14 amino acids. The junction had 5 bases not matched to a gene; V was cut back by 7 bases and J by 3 bases. Germline V gives CDR1 MNHNY, CDR2 SVGAGI (reference sequence). CDR3 amino acids: CASITGRDTGELFF. The CDR3, as DNA: TGTGCCAGCATAACGGGGAGGGACACCGGGGAGCTGTTTTTT.

The chain joins TRBV5-4 to TRBJ1-3; 9 positions agree with TRBD1. V lost 0 bases, J lost 2 bases, and 3 bases stayed unmatched. CDR1 and CDR2 (germline): SGHNT, YYREEE (reference sequence). CDR3 length: 16 residues. CDR3 protein: CASSLGGDRAGNTIYF. Written as DNA, the CDR3 is TGTGCCAGCAGCTTGGGGGGGGACAGGGCTGGAAACACCATATATTTT.

The gene calls are TRBV30 and TRBJ1-3, with a tentative D call TRBD1 (5 bases). Germline CDR1 is GTSNPN and CDR2 is SVGIG (reference sequence). V lost 0 bases and J 6 bases, leaving 15 bases between the germline ends. This CDR3 spans 15 amino acids. The CDR3 here is CAWSVPDSTPNTIYF. The CDR3 bases are TGTGCCTGGAGTGTACCTGACAGTACCCCAAACACCATATATTTT.

V and J are TRBV7-2 and TRBJ2-7, with TRBD2 identical over 8 bases. Per the germline V gene, CDR1 is SGHTA and CDR2 is FQGNSA. This CDR3 region has 14 residues. The trim removed 5 bases at V and 4 bases at J, leaving 7 bases unmatched. The CDR3 sequence is CASSITGGEYEQYF. CDR3 nucleotide sequence: TGTGCCAGCAGCATAACGGGAGGGGAGTACGAGCAGTACTTC.

The chain has TRBV5-4 and TRBJ2-7; 11 bases agree with TRBD2. With V trimmed by 5 bases and J by 5 bases, 12 bases remained unmatched. The CDR3 loop spans 16 amino acids. Germline CDR1 and CDR2: SGHNT and YYREEE (reference sequence). The CDR3 DNA reads as TGTGCCAGCAGGCAATCCACTAGCGGGAGTGGCCACGAGCAGTACTTC. It is translated as CASRQSTSGSGHEQYF.

V usage is TRBV6-6 and J usage is TRBJ2-2, with 9 nucleotides matching TRBD2. The CDR3 runs 15 residues. From germline, CDR1 is MNHNY and CDR2 SVGAGI (reference sequence). J gave up 4 bases and V 5 bases, and 5 bases lay outside the gene matches. The CDR3 nucleotides read TGTGCCAGCAGTCCCGGACTAGCGAGCACCGGGGAGCTGTTTTTT. It translates to CASSPGLASTGELFF.

The chain carries TRBV27 and TRBJ1-5; D gene unclear. Germline CDR1 is MNHEY and CDR2 is SMNVEV (reference sequence). The length of the CDR3 is 13 residues. V was clipped by 6 bases and J by 6 bases, with 12 bases between them. The CDR3 here is CASSSTVFQPQHF. The CDR3 DNA reads as TGTGCCAGCAGCTCCACGGTGTTTCAGCCCCAGCATTTT.

V and J are TRBV28 and TRBJ2-2; D perhaps matches TRBD1 (6 bases). This CDR3 has 14 amino acids. CDR1 is MDHEN, CDR2 SYDVKM, per germline. The V and J ends lost 5 bases and 7 bases respectively, with 14 bases between them. The CDR3 DNA follows: TGTGCCAGCAGTCCCCCACAGGGTAGCGGGGAGCTGTTTTTT. It codes for CASSPPQGSGELFF.

This chain's CDR3 is CSVGDSDEQFF. The CDR3 DNA reads as TGCAGCGTTGGTGACAGCGATGAGCAGTTCTTC. The chain has TRBV29-1 and TRBJ2-1; maybe TRBD1 (5 bases). Germline V gene sequence: CDR1 SQVTM, CDR2 ANQGSEA. This CDR3 is built from 11 residues. The germline V and J ends were trimmed by 4 bases and 8 bases, with 9 bases remaining between them.

The gene calls are TRBV5-1 and TRBJ2-1, with 9 bases matching TRBD2. CDR3 length: 16 residues. V shed 4 bases and J 6 bases; nucleotides not matched to a gene: 11. The germline CDR1 and CDR2 sequences are SGHRS and YFSETQ. The CDR3 nucleotides are TGCGCCAGCAGCCTGCCCCCAGCGGGAGGACCCAATGAGCAGTTCTTC. Protein sequence: CASSLPPAGGPNEQFF. The variable domain in full, with the rest retrieved from reference TRBV5-1 and TRBJ2-1, is KAGVTQTPRYLIKTRGQQVTLSCSPISGHRSVSWYQQTPGQGLQFLFEYFSETQRNKGNFPGRFSGRQFSNSRSEMNVSTLELGDSALYLCASSLPPAGGPNEQFFGPGTRLTVL.

V gene TRBV27 combines with J gene TRBJ2-5, with 7 bases that match TRBD2. The ends lost 6 bases at V and 5 bases at J; junction bases unmatched: 9. This CDR3 has 14 amino acids. Germline V gene sequence: CDR1 MNHEY, CDR2 SMNVEV (reference sequence). CDR3 loop: CASRLSGRGETQYF. Written as DNA, the CDR3 is TGTGCCAGCAGACTTAGCGGGCGGGGGGAGACCCAGTACTTC.

The rearrangement joins TRBV6-1 to TRBJ2-7; 7 bases line up with TRBD1. V was pared by 4 bases and J by 3 bases, with 6 bases of the junction left unmatched. Looked up from germline, CDR1 is MNHNS and CDR2 is SASEGT. The CDR3 has 14 amino acids. This CDR3 is CASSGQGDSYEQYF. The CDR3 nucleotides read TGTGCCAGCAGTGGGCAGGGGGACAGCTACGAGCAGTACTTC.

Concerning this clone itself: Mismatch with germline at one junction end may stem from a read error. V and J are TRBV18 and TRBJ1-1, with 8 bases identical to TRBD1. Germline loops: CDR1 KGHSH, CDR2 LQKENI. The CDR3 has 16 residues. CDR3 residues: CASSPLITGGNPEAFF. In DNA form, the CDR3 reads TGTGCCAGCTCACCACTTATCACAGGGGGGAACCCTGAAGCTTTCTTT. Supplemented by reference TRBV18 and TRBJ1-1, the full variable domain reads NAGVMQNPRHLVRRRGQEARLRCSPMKGHSHVYWYRQLPEEGLKFMVYLQKENIIDESGMPKERFSAEFPKEGPSILRIQQVVRGDSAAYFCASSPLITGGNPEAFFGQGTRLTVV.

This sequence joins TRBV28 and TRBJ1-2; D ambiguous. This CDR3 has 13 residues. Germline CDR1 is MDHEN and CDR2 is SYDVKM. The V gene lost 2 bases and the J gene lost 6 bases, with 10 bases spanning the gap. The CDR3 sequence is CASSLRWRDGYTF. In DNA form, the CDR3 reads TGTGCCAGCAGTTTAAGGTGGAGGGATGGCTACACCTTC.